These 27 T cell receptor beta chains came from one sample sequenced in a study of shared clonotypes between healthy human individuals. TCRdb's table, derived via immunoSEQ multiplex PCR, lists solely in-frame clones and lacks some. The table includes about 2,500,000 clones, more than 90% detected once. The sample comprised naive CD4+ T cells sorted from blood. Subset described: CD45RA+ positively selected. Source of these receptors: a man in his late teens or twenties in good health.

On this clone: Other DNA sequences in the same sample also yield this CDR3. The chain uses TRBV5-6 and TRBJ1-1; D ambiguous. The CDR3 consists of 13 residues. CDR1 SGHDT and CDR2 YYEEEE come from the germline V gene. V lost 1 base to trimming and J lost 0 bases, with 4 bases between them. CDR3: CASSLTVNTEAFF. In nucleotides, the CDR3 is TGTGCCAGCAGCTTGACAGTGAACACTGAAGCTTTCTTT.

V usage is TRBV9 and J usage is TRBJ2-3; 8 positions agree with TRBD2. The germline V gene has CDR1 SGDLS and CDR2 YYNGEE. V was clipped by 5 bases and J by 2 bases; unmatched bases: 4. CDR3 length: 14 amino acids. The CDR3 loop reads CASSASGYTDTQYF. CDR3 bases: TGTGCCAGCAGTGCTAGCGGGTACACAGATACGCAGTATTTT.

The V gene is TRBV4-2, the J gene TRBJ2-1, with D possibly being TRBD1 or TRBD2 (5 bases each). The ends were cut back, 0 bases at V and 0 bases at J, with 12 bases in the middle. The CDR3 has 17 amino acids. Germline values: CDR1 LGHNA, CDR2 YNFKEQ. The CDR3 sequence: CASSQDWGPTSYNEQFF. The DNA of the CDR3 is TGTGCCAGCAGCCAAGATTGGGGACCTACCTCCTACAATGAGCAGTTCTTC.

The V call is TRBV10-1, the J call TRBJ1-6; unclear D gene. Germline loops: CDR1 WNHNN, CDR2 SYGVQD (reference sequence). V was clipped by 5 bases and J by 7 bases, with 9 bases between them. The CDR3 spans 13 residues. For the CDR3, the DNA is TGCGCCAGCAGTAGTACCTGGAATTCACCCCTCCACTTT. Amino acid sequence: CASSSTWNSPLHF.

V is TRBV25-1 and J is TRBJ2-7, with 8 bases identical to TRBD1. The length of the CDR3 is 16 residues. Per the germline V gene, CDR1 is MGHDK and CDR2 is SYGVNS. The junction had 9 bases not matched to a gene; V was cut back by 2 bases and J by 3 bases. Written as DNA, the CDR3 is TGTGCCAGCAGTGAAGCCCAGACAGGGGTTAGCTACGAGCAGTACTTC. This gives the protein CASSEAQTGVSYEQYF.

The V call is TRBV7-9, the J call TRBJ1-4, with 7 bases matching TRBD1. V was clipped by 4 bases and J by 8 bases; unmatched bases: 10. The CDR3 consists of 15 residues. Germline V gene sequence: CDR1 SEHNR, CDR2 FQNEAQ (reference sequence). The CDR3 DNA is TGTGCCAGCAGCTCTTCCACAGGGGCGTCCGAAAAACTGTTTTTT. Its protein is CASSSSTGASEKLFF.

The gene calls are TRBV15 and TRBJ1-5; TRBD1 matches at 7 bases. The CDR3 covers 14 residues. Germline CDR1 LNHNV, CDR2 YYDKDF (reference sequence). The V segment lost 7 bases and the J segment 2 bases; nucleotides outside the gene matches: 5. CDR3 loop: CATTAGGGNQPQHF. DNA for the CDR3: TGTGCCACCACCGCAGGGGGGGGCAATCAGCCCCAGCATTTT. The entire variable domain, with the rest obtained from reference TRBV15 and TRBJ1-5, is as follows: DAMVIQNPRYQVTQFGKPVTLSCSQTLNHNVMYWYQQKSSQAPKLLFHYYDKDFNNEADTPDNFQSRRPNTSFCFLDIRSPGLGDTAMYLCATTAGGGNQPQHFGDGTRLSIL.

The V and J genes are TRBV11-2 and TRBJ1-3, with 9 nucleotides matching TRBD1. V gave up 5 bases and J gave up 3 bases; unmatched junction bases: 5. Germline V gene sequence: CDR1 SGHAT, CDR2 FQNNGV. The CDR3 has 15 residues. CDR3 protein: CASSTRQGGGNTIYF. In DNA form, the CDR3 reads TGTGCCAGCAGCACGAGACAGGGGGGTGGAAACACCATATATTTT. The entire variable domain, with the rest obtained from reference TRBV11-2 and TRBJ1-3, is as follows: EAGVAQSPRYKIIEKRQSVAFWCNPISGHATLYWYQQILGQGPKLLIQFQNNGVVDDSQLPKDRFSAERLKGVDSTLKIQPAKLEDSAVYLCASSTRQGGGNTIYFGEGSWLTVV.

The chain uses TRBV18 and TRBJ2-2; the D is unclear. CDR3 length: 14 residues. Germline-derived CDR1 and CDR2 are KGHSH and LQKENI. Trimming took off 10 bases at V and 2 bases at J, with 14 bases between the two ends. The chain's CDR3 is CATRTDVNTGELFF. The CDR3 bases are TGTGCCACCCGGACGGACGTCAACACCGGGGAGCTGTTTTTT.

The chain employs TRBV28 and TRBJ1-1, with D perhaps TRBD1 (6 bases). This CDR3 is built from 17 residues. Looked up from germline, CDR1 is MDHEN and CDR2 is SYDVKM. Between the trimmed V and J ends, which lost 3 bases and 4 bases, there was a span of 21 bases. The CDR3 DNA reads TGTGCCAGCAGTTTCACAGGGACGTTGGTGCGAGGCACTGAAGCTTTCTTT. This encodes CASSFTGTLVRGTEAFF.

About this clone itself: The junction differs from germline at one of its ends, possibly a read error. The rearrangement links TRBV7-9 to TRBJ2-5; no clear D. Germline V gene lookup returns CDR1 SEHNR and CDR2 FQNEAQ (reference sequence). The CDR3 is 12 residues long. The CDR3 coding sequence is TGTGCCAGCAGCTTAGCGCCTGGGCCCCAGGACTTC. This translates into CASSLAPGPQDF.

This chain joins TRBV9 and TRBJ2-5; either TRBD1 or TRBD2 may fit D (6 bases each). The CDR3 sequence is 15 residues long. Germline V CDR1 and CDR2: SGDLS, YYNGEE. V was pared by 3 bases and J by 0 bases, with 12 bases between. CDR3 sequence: CASSAGGGDQETQYF. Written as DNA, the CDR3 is TGTGCCAGCAGCGCCGGGGGCGGCGACCAAGAGACCCAGTACTTC.

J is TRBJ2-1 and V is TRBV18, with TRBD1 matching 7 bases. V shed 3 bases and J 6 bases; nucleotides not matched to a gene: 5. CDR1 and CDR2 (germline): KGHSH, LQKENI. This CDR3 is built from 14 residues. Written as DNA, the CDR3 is TGTGCCAGCTCACCGGGACAGACCGGCAATGAGCAGTTCTTC. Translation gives CASSPGQTGNEQFF. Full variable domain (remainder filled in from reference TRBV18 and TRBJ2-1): NAGVMQNPRHLVRRRGQEARLRCSPMKGHSHVYWYRQLPEEGLKFMVYLQKENIIDESGMPKERFSAEFPKEGPSILRIQQVVRGDSAAYFCASSPGQTGNEQFFGPGTRLTVL.

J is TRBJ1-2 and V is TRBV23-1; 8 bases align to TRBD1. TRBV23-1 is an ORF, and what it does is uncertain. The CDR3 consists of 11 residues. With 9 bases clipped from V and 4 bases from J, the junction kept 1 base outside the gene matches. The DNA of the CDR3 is TGCGCCAGACAGGGGGGCTATGGCTACACCTTC. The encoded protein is CARQGGYGYTF.

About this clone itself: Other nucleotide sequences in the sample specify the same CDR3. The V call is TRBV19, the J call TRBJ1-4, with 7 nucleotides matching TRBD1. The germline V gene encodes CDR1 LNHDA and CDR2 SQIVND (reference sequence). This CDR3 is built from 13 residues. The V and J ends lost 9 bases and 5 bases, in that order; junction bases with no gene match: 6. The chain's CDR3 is CASRDRVNEKLFF. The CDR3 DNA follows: TGTGCCAGCCGCGACAGGGTAAATGAAAAACTGTTTTTT.

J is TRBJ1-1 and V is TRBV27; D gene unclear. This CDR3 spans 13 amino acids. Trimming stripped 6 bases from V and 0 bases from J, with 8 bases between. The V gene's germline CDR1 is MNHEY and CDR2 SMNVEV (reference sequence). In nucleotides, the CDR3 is TGTGCCAGCAGACAGAAAATGAACACTGAAGCTTTCTTT. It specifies CASRQKMNTEAFF.

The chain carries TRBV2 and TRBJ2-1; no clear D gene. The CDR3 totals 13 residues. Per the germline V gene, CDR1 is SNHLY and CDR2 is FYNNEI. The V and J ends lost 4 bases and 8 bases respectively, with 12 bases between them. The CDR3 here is CASSVGPNYEQFF. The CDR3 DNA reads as TGTGCCAGCAGTGTGGGCCCTAACTATGAGCAGTTCTTC.

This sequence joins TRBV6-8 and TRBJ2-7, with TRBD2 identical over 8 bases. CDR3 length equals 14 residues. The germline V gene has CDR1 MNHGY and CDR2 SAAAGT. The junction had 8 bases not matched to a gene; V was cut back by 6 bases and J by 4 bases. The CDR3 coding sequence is TGTGCCAGCAGGTCAGCGGGAGTAGGTTACGAGCAGTACTTC. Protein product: CASRSAGVGYEQYF.

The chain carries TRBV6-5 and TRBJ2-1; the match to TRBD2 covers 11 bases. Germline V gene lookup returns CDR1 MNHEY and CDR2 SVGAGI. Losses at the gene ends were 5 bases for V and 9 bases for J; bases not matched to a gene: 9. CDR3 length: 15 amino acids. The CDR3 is CASSASSGRISEQFF. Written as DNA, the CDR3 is TGTGCCAGCAGTGCCTCTAGCGGGAGGATAAGTGAGCAGTTCTTC.

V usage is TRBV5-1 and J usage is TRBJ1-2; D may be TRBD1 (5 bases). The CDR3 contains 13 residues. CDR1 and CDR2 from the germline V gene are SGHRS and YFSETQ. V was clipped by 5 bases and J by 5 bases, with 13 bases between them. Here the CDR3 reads CASREDNGYGYTF. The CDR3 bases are TGCGCCAGCAGGGAGGACAATGGATATGGCTACACCTTC.

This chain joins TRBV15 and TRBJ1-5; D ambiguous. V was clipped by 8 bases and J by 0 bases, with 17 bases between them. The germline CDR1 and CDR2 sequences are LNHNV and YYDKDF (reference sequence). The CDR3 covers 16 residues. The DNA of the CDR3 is TGTGCCACCCAGCGGACGGACCATTATAGCAATCAGCCCCAGCATTTT. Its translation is CATQRTDHYSNQPQHF.

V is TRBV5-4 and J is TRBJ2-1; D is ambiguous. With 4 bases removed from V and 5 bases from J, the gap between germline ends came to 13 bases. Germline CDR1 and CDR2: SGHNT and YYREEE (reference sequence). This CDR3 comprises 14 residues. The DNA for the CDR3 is TGTGCCAGCAGCCCCTCCGTGAACCACAATGAGCAGTTCTTC. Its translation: CASSPSVNHNEQFF.

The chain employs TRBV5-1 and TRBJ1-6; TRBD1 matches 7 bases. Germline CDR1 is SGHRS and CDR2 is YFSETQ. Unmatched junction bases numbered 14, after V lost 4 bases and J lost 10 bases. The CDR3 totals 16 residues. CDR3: CASSTGQAVGGSPLHF. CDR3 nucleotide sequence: TGCGCCAGCAGCACCGGACAGGCGGTGGGGGGGTCACCCCTCCACTTT.

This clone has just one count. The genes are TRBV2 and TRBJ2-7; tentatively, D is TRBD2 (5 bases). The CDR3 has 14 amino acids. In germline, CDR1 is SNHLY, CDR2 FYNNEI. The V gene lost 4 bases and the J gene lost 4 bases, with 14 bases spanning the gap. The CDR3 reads CASSVGSEGYEQYF. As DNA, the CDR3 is TGTGCCAGCAGTGTGGGTAGCGAGGGTTACGAGCAGTACTTC.

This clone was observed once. The CDR3 spells CASSLDSRADTQYF. The CDR3 DNA is TGCGCCAGCAGCTTGGACAGCCGAGCAGATACGCAGTATTTT. The J gene is TRBJ2-3, the V gene TRBV5-1; D gene ambiguous. The V end lost 0 bases, the J end lost 4 bases, and 9 bases lay between the germline ends. There are 14 residues in the CDR3. The V gene's germline CDR1 is SGHRS and CDR2 YFSETQ. Using reference TRBV5-1 and TRBJ2-3 for the parts outside the CDR3, the full variable domain is KAGVTQTPRYLIKTRGQQVTLSCSPISGHRSVSWYQQTPGQGLQFLFEYFSETQRNKGNFPGRFSGRQFSNSRSEMNVSTLELGDSALYLCASSLDSRADTQYFGPGTRLTVL.

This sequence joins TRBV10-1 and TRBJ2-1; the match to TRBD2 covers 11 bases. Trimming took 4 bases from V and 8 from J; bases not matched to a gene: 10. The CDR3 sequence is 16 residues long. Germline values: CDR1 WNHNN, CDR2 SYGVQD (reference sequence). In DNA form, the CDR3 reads TGCGCCAGCAGTGGGAGAACTAGCGGGAGTTACTATGAGCAGTTCTTC. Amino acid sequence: CASSGRTSGSYYEQFF.

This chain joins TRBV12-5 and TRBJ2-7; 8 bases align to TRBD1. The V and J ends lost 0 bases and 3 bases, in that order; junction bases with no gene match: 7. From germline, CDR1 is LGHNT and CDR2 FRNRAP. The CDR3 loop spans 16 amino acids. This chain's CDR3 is CASGLVNNRGYYEQYF. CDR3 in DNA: TGTGCTAGTGGTTTGGTGAATAACAGGGGGTACTACGAGCAGTACTTC.